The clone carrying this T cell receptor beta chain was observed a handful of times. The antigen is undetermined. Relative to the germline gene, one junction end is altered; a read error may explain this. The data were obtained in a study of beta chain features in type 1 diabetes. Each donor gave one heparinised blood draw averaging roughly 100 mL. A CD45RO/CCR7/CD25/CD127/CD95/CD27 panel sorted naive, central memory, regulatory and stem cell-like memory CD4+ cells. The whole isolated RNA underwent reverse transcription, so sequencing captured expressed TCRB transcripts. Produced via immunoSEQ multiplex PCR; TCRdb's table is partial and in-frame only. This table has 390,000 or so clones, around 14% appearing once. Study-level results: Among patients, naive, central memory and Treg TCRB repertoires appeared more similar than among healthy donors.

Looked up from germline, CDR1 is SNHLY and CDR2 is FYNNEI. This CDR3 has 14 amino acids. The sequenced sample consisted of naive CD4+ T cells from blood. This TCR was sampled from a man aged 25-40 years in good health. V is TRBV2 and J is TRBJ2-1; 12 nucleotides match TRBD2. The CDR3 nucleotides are TGTGCCAGCGTAGTGATTCTAGCGGGGGGGCCGGATGTCTTC. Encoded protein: CASVVILAGGPDVF.